These 12 T cell receptor beta chains came from one sample sequenced in a study of blood T cell repertoires in COVID-19. Profiling relied on immunoSEQ multiplex PCR, and the TCRdb table lists in-frame clones only, not all of them. The data hold roughly 200,000 clones, with 88% observed a single time. The sequencing input was peripheral blood. Receptors were obtained from a man aged 18 to 29 with active or convalescent COVID-19.

The chain is built from TRBV7-8 and TRBJ2-2; D may be TRBD2 (6 bases). V was cut by 2 bases and J by 7 bases, with 14 bases left in between. Germline CDR1 SGHVS, CDR2 FQNEAQ. This CDR3 spans 15 amino acids. CDR3 residues: CASSLSAGYRGELFF. The CDR3 DNA follows: TGTGCCAGCAGCTTATCTGCGGGATATCGCGGGGAGCTGTTTTTT.

V and J are TRBV5-8 and TRBJ1-6; D call uncertain. The CDR3 extends over 15 amino acids. Per the germline V gene, CDR1 is SGHTS and CDR2 is YDEGEE. V was shortened by 0 bases and J by 10 bases, with 14 bases between the two germline ends. The CDR3 loop is CASSLVRSGGSPLHF. For the CDR3, the DNA is TGTGCCAGCAGCTTGGTACGGTCCGGAGGATCACCCCTCCACTTT.

This clone was recorded a few times. V usage is TRBV6-4 and J usage is TRBJ1-6; tentatively, D is TRBD1 (6 bases). The CDR3 is made up of 17 amino acids. V was pared by 5 bases and J by 7 bases, with 21 bases between. Germline-derived CDR1 and CDR2 are MRHNA and SNTAGT. CDR3 sequence reads: CASSLSPTGSMNSPLHF. The CDR3 nucleotides are TGTGCCAGCAGTCTCTCCCCGACAGGTTCGATGAATTCACCCCTCCACTTT.

The chain couples TRBV29-1 to TRBJ2-7, with a possible D match to TRBD2 (5 bases). Germline lookup yields CDR1 SQVTM and CDR2 ANQGSEA. The CDR3 loop spans 12 amino acids. Trimming shortened V by 0 bases and J by 12 bases, and 15 bases separated the two germline ends. CDR3 region: CSVEEGLLVRYF. The CDR3 DNA follows: TGCAGCGTTGAAGAAGGACTGCTCGTCAGGTACTTC.

The chain links TRBV19 to TRBJ1-2; D uncertain. The V gene's germline CDR1 is LNHDA and CDR2 SQIVND (reference sequence). The ends were cut back, 3 bases at V and 3 bases at J, with 8 bases in the middle. The length of the CDR3 is 13 residues. The CDR3 DNA reads TGTGCCAGTAGTATTGACAAAGACTATGGCTACACCTTC. This codes for CASSIDKDYGYTF.

This chain connects TRBV27 to TRBJ2-1; D may be TRBD2 (6 bases). V lost 2 bases, J lost 4 bases, and 9 bases lay in between. Germline assignment: CDR1 MNHEY and CDR2 SMNVEV (reference sequence). This CDR3 contains 14 residues. CDR3 bases: TGTGCCAGCAGTTTAATGGGGAGGTACAATGAGCAGTTCTTC. Amino acids: CASSLMGRYNEQFF.

The V gene is TRBV9, the J gene TRBJ2-3; unclear D gene. This CDR3 comprises 15 residues. Trimming pared 0 bases from V and 0 bases from J, leaving 8 bases between. Germline V gene sequence: CDR1 SGDLS, CDR2 YYNGEE. CDR3 coding DNA: TGTGCCAGCAGCGTAGATAGGCGGAGCACAGATACGCAGTATTTT. Its protein is CASSVDRRSTDTQYF.

The rearrangement uses TRBV5-6 and TRBJ1-2; D ambiguous. The CDR3 is 14 residues long. CDR1 SGHDT and CDR2 YYEEEE come from the germline V gene. V shed 4 bases and J shed 2 bases, with 12 bases lying between them. The CDR3 DNA reads as TGTGCCAGCAGCCCAGACACCGTAAACTATGGCTACACCTTC. It translates to CASSPDTVNYGYTF.

V gene TRBV27 combines with J gene TRBJ1-2; possible D gene TRBD1, 5 bases. Trimming removed 6 bases from V and 8 bases from J, with 25 bases in between. Per germline, CDR1 MNHEY and CDR2 SMNVEV (reference sequence). The CDR3 covers 16 residues. In DNA, the CDR3 is TGTGCCAGCAGAGCGAGCGGGCGGGGACTTAATGAAGGCTACACCTTC. Translation gives CASRASGRGLNEGYTF.

This chain uses TRBV5-4 with TRBJ2-1, with TRBD2 as a possible D gene (6 bases). V was clipped by 4 bases and J by 6 bases, with 14 bases between them. Germline values: CDR1 SGHNT, CDR2 YYREEE (reference sequence). This CDR3 spans 14 amino acids. The CDR3 is CASSVSGKINEQFF. The CDR3 nucleotides are TGTGCCAGCAGCGTTAGCGGAAAAATCAATGAGCAGTTCTTC.

The table lists this clone with a count of one. This chain links TRBV7-2 with TRBJ2-7, with 11 bases that match TRBD2. The V and J ends lost 3 bases and 0 bases, in that order; junction bases with no gene match: 7. The CDR3 runs 17 residues. Germline CDR1 reads SGHTA; CDR2 reads FQGNSA. The CDR3 loop is CASSFRTSGYSSYEQYF. The CDR3 DNA reads TGTGCCAGCAGCTTTCGGACTAGCGGGTATAGCTCCTACGAGCAGTACTTC.

The chain links TRBV5-1 to TRBJ2-1, with TRBD1 matching over 7 bases. V shed 4 bases, J shed 9 bases, and the junction held 4 bases outside the gene matches. The germline CDR1 and CDR2 sequences are SGHRS and YFSETQ. This CDR3 spans 12 amino acids. The DNA for the CDR3 is TGCGCCAGCAGCGAGTCAGGGGGTGAGCAGTTCTTC. Amino acid sequence: CASSESGGEQFF.